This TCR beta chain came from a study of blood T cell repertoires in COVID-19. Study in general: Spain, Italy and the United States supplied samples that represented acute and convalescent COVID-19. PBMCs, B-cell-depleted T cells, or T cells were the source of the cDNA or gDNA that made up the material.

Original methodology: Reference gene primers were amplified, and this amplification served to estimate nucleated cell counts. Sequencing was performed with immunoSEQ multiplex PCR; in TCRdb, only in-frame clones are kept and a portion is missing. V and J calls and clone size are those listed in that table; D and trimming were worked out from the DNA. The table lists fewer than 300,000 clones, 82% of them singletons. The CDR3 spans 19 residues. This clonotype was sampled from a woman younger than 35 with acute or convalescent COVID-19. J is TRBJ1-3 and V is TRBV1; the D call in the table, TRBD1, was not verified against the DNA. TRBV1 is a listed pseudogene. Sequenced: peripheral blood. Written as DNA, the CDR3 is TGCACCAGCAGCCAAGGTCGGATACTAGGACAGGTGGGTGGGAACACCATATATTTT. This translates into CTSSQGRILGQVGGNTIYF.